This passage covers 29 T cell receptor beta chains from one sample sequenced in a study of T cells in Graves' hyperthyroidism and ophthalmopathy. Template material for amplifying TCR beta CDR3 regions consisted of RNA transcripts. The TCR CDR3 first-round RT-PCR relied on the HTBI primer set. One entry per CDR3 protein, called by TCRdb with MiXCR from the multiplex PCR reads. The table includes some 550,000 distinct CDR3 sequences, more than 15% detected once. Sequences were obtained from blood. The receptors here all came from a woman aged 40 to 50 with Graves' ophthalmopathy.

This clonotype appeared a few times. This chain uses TRBV3-1 with TRBJ2-7; the match to TRBD2 covers 15 bases. There are 18 residues in the CDR3. V lost 4 bases, J lost 0 bases, and 7 bases stayed unmatched. Germline-derived CDR1 and CDR2 are LGHDT and YNNKEL (reference sequence). The DNA for the CDR3 is TGTGCCAGCAGCCTTTCAGGACTAGCGGGAGGGGGCTCCTACGAGCAGTACTTC. The encoded protein is CASSLSGLAGGGSYEQYF.

This chain connects TRBV28 to TRBJ1-1, with TRBD1 identical over 10 bases. J was trimmed by 3 bases and V by 7 bases; bases with no gene match: 8. CDR1 is MDHEN and CDR2 is SYDVKM in the germline V gene. The CDR3 is 15 residues long. CDR3 coding DNA: TGTGCCAGCAATTACGACAGGGGGCTGGACACTGAAGCTTTCTTT. It codes for CASNYDRGLDTEAFF.

This clonotype was seen many times. V gene TRBV30 combines with J gene TRBJ2-3; TRBD1 matches 7 bases. The CDR3 sequence is 14 residues long. V was clipped by 3 bases and J by 0 bases; unmatched bases: 3. Germline CDR1 reads GTSNPN; CDR2 reads SVGIG (reference sequence). CDR3 region: CAWRRQGSTDTQYF. The CDR3 DNA reads as TGTGCCTGGAGGAGACAGGGCAGCACAGATACGCAGTATTTT. The full variable domain, its missing parts supplied by reference TRBV30 and TRBJ2-3, is SQTIHQWPATLVQPVGSPLSLECTVEGTSNPNLYWYRQAAGRGLQLLFYSVGIGQISSEVPQNLSASRPQDRQFILSSKKLLLSDSGFYLCAWRRQGSTDTQYFGPGTRLTVL.

Many counts were recorded for this clonotype. This chain links TRBV20-1 with TRBJ2-7; 10 bases are shared with TRBD2. V gave up 5 bases and J gave up 2 bases; unmatched junction bases: 9. The length of the CDR3 is 15 residues. The germline V gene has CDR1 DFQATT and CDR2 SNEGSKA (reference sequence). The DNA for the CDR3 is TGCAGTGCTGTCCCGGGACTAGCGATTACCTACGAGCAGTACTTC. This encodes CSAVPGLAITYEQYF.

This clonotype was counted ten times or more. This chain links TRBV2 with TRBJ2-3; TRBD1 matches at 10 bases. J was trimmed by 5 bases and V by 6 bases; bases with no gene match: 5. The V gene's germline CDR1 is SNHLY and CDR2 FYNNEI. This CDR3 is built from 14 residues. The CDR3 here is CASSGTGVGDTQYF. Here the CDR3 DNA reads TGTGCCAGCAGCGGGACAGGGGTGGGAGATACGCAGTATTTT.

This clonotype was picked up a small number of times. The chain recombines TRBV20-1 with TRBJ1-5, with D hard to call. The CDR3 runs 13 residues. V shed 1 base and J shed 1 base, with 5 bases lying between them. Germline V gene data show CDR1 as DFQATT and CDR2 as SNEGSKA (reference sequence). The CDR3 region is CSARAESNQPQHF. CDR3 nucleotides: TGCAGTGCTAGAGCAGAGAGCAATCAGCCCCAGCATTTT.

This clonotype has at least ten counts. The J gene is TRBJ2-1, the V gene TRBV6-1, with unresolved D. The CDR3 has 16 residues. The V end lost 4 bases, the J end lost 7 bases, and 20 bases lay between the germline ends. Germline CDR1 MNHNS, CDR2 SASEGT. The CDR3 sequence: CASSARAPQLGNEQFF. The DNA of the CDR3 is TGTGCCAGCAGTGCCCGAGCGCCCCAGCTTGGGAATGAGCAGTTCTTC.

Here the CDR3 reads CASSIGRGVYGYTF. CDR3 sequence (DNA): TGTGCCAGTAGTATCGGACGGGGAGTATATGGCTACACCTTC. The chain employs TRBV19 and TRBJ1-2; D gene uncertain. This CDR3 region has 14 residues. Germline values: CDR1 LNHDA, CDR2 SQIVND (reference sequence). The ends were cut back, 3 bases at V and 5 bases at J, with 13 bases in the middle. Supplemented by reference TRBV19 and TRBJ1-2, the full variable domain reads DGGITQSPKYLFRKEGQNVTLSCEQNLNHDAMYWYRQDPGQGLRLIYYSQIVNDFQKGDIAEGYSVSREKKESFPLTVTSAQKNPTAFYLCASSIGRGVYGYTFGSGTRLTVV.

This clonotype was counted many times. The chain joins TRBV5-1 to TRBJ2-1; D gene uncertain. V dropped 3 bases and J dropped 0 bases, with 10 bases sitting between them. This CDR3 is built from 15 residues. CDR1 SGHRS and CDR2 YFSETQ come from the germline V gene. The CDR3 reads CASSSGTHSYNEQFF. Here the CDR3 DNA reads TGCGCCAGCAGCTCTGGCACCCACTCCTACAATGAGCAGTTCTTC.

Of note for this clonotype: A much larger clone lies a single base off, so this may be a read error. This rearrangement joins TRBV15 to TRBJ2-3, with a tentative D call TRBD1 (5 bases). This CDR3 region has 14 residues. Trimming shortened V by 8 bases and J by 0 bases, and 12 bases separated the two germline ends. The germline V gene has CDR1 LNHNV and CDR2 YYDKDF (reference sequence). The CDR3 spells CATGTRVSTDTQYF. For the CDR3, the DNA is TGTGCCACCGGCACCAGGGTGAGCACAGATACGCAGTATTTT.

The V call is TRBV10-3, the J call TRBJ1-2; D might be TRBD1 (5 bases). Germline CDR1 is ENHRY and CDR2 is SYGVKD. Trimming shortened V by 5 bases and J by 0 bases, and 22 bases separated the two germline ends. CDR3 size: 18 residues. CDR3 loop: CAISQLRVGTYSNYGYTF. The CDR3 bases are TGTGCCATCAGTCAACTCCGGGTCGGGACCTATTCTAACTATGGCTACACCTTC.

The sample holds a few counts of this clonotype. This rearrangement joins TRBV7-8 to TRBJ2-1; TRBD2 matches 9 bases. Trimming at V came to 0 bases and at J to 7 bases, leaving 13 bases not matched to a gene. The CDR3 has 18 amino acids. Germline CDR1 reads SGHVS; CDR2 reads FQNEAQ. CDR3: CASSLARRGRATQNEQFF. The CDR3 coding sequence is TGTGCCAGCAGCTTAGCTCGTCGCGGGAGGGCCACTCAGAATGAGCAGTTCTTC.

The V and J genes are TRBV20-1 and TRBJ2-3; 8 bases agree with TRBD2. The V segment lost 1 base and the J segment 5 bases; nucleotides outside the gene matches: 8. Germline values: CDR1 DFQATT, CDR2 SNEGSKA (reference sequence). The CDR3 consists of 15 residues. The DNA for the CDR3 is TGCAGTGCTAGAGGTACTAGCGGCCCTGGAGATACGCAGTATTTT. The encoded protein is CSARGTSGPGDTQYF.

This clonotype was found many times. V is TRBV20-1 and J is TRBJ2-5; 8 bases map to TRBD2. The CDR3 is 13 residues long. The germline V gene encodes CDR1 DFQATT and CDR2 SNEGSKA (reference sequence). The CDR3: CSSAAGGWETQYF. In DNA form, the CDR3 reads TGCAGCTCCGCGGCGGGAGGATGGGAGACCCAGTACTTC.

This clonotype appeared many times. J is TRBJ2-7 and V is TRBV6-1; 8 bases are shared with TRBD1. The trim removed 6 bases at V and 0 bases at J, leaving 4 bases unmatched. Germline V gene lookup returns CDR1 MNHNS and CDR2 SASEGT. The CDR3 is 14 residues long. The CDR3 protein is CASRSDRDSYEQYF. CDR3 in DNA: TGTGCCAGCAGATCGGACAGGGACTCCTACGAGCAGTACTTC.

The rearrangement uses TRBV5-6 and TRBJ1-1; D unclear. Trimming removed 5 bases at V and 5 bases at J, with 13 bases between. Germline V gene sequence: CDR1 SGHDT, CDR2 YYEEEE. The CDR3 length is 13 residues. The chain's CDR3 is CASRYGDATEAFF. The CDR3 region has the DNA TGTGCCAGCAGATACGGGGATGCGACTGAAGCTTTCTTT.

This clonotype was picked up many times. The J gene is TRBJ1-5, the V gene TRBV2, with D uncertain. The germline V gene encodes CDR1 SNHLY and CDR2 FYNNEI. This CDR3 comprises 15 residues. Between the trimmed V and J ends, which lost 1 base and 0 bases, there was a span of 7 bases. The CDR3 bases are TGTGCCAGCAGTGAAGAAATGCTTAGCAATCAGCCCCAGCATTTT. Its translation: CASSEEMLSNQPQHF.

Regarding this clonotype: At one boundary the junction diverges from the germline segment, which might be a read error. The chain's CDR3 is CASSYSIEAYDYTF. CDR3 nucleotide sequence: TGTGCCAGCAGTTACTCCATCGAGGCTTATGACTACACCTTC. J is TRBJ1-2 and V is TRBV6-6, with unresolved D. This CDR3 is 14 amino acids long. Germline V gene sequence: CDR1 MNHNY, CDR2 SVGAGI (reference sequence).

This sequence joins TRBV15 and TRBJ2-1; 11 bases line up with TRBD2. Trimming at V came to 2 bases and at J to 8 bases, leaving 8 bases not matched to a gene. The CDR3 runs to 16 residues. The germline CDR1 and CDR2 sequences are LNHNV and YYDKDF (reference sequence). The chain's CDR3 is CATSRQGLAAGYEQFF. The CDR3 bases are TGTGCCACCAGCAGACAGGGACTAGCGGCTGGCTATGAGCAGTTCTTC.

This clonotype was counted ten times or more. This chain links TRBV7-2 with TRBJ2-1; 9 bases match TRBD2. The CDR3 extends over 16 amino acids. CDR1 and CDR2 (germline): SGHTA, FQGNSA. The J segment lost 5 bases and the V segment lost 2 bases, leaving 7 bases of the junction unmatched. In DNA form, the CDR3 reads TGTGCCAGCAGCTTAAGAGCGGGGGGTCAACACAATGAGCAGTTCTTC. Protein product: CASSLRAGGQHNEQFF.

The chain joins TRBV10-3 to TRBJ2-3, with TRBD1 as a possible D gene (5 bases). CDR1 ENHRY and CDR2 SYGVKD come from the germline V gene. The CDR3 runs to 13 residues. V lost 7 bases and J lost 6, with 14 bases in between. In DNA form, the CDR3 reads TGTGCCATCAACACCCAGGGTCGGGATACGCAGTATTTT. This sequence encodes CAINTQGRDTQYF.

The chain joins TRBV6-5 to TRBJ2-1; TRBD1 aligns across 11 bases. The CDR3 spans 16 residues. The junction had 2 bases not matched to a gene; V was cut back by 0 bases and J by 4 bases. The germline CDR1 and CDR2 sequences are MNHEY and SVGAGI. CDR3 DNA: TGTGCCAGCAGTTACTCGTGGGACAGGGGGTACAATGAGCAGTTCTTC. It encodes CASSYSWDRGYNEQFF.

This clonotype was recorded a few times. The chain combines TRBV11-2 with TRBJ2-1, with 7 bases that match TRBD1. Germline CDR1 is SGHAT and CDR2 is FQNNGV. This CDR3 spans 15 amino acids. V was clipped by 5 bases and J by 2 bases; unmatched bases: 6. CDR3 in amino acids: CASSKTGTAYNEQFF. The CDR3, as DNA: TGTGCCAGCAGCAAAACCGGGACAGCCTACAATGAGCAGTTCTTC.

The sample holds many counts of this clonotype. The chain couples TRBV20-1 to TRBJ1-1, with 11 bases aligning to TRBD1. Germline V gene data show CDR1 as DFQATT and CDR2 as SNEGSKA (reference sequence). The length of the CDR3 is 14 residues. V lost 1 base, J lost 6 bases, and 4 bases stayed unmatched. The CDR3 nucleotides read TGCAGTGCTAGAGGGCAGGGACAGGGGGCTGAAGCTTTCTTT. It codes for CSARGQGQGAEAFF.

This clonotype appeared a few times. The CDR3 nucleotides read TGTGCCAGCAGCCCAGATTGGGGGTCCGAGCAGTACTTC. Translated, it gives CASSPDWGSEQYF. The chain couples TRBV11-2 to TRBJ2-7; D is perhaps TRBD1 or TRBD2 (5 bases each). Per the germline V gene, CDR1 is SGHAT and CDR2 is FQNNGV. Trimming pared 5 bases from V and 6 bases from J, leaving 14 bases between. The CDR3 has 13 residues.

The chain employs TRBV4-2 and TRBJ1-4; D gene unclear. Germline assignment: CDR1 LGHNA and CDR2 YNFKEQ. The V end was cut by 0 bases, the J end by 5 bases, with 10 bases between. The CDR3 is 15 amino acids. CDR3: CASSQEFTVNEKLFF. The CDR3 nucleotides are TGTGCCAGCAGCCAAGAGTTTACAGTGAATGAAAAACTGTTTTTT.

There are many counts of this clonotype. The CDR3 nucleotides read TGTGCCTGGAGTCCGGGGATAAGGACCCAGTACTTC. Its translation is CAWSPGIRTQYF. This chain links TRBV30 with TRBJ2-5; weak D call: TRBD2 (5 bases). The length of the CDR3 is 12 residues. Trimming pared 2 bases from V and 7 bases from J, leaving 11 bases between. Germline CDR1 and CDR2: GTSNPN and SVGIG (reference sequence). Filled out from reference TRBV30 and TRBJ2-5, the complete variable domain reads SQTIHQWPATLVQPVGSPLSLECTVEGTSNPNLYWYRQAAGRGLQLLFYSVGIGQISSEVPQNLSASRPQDRQFILSSKKLLLSDSGFYLCAWSPGIRTQYFGPGTRLLVL.

This clonotype was picked up many times. V and J are TRBV18 and TRBJ1-4; unclear D gene. V was pared by 1 base and J by 4 bases, with 4 bases between. Per germline, CDR1 KGHSH and CDR2 LQKENI. This CDR3 is built from 13 residues. This chain's CDR3 is CASSPQYNEKLFF. The CDR3 coding sequence is TGTGCCAGCTCACCACAGTATAATGAAAAACTGTTTTTT.

The rearrangement links TRBV18 to TRBJ2-7, with D possibly TRBD1 on 6 matching bases. This CDR3 is 11 amino acids long. Trimming removed 8 bases from V and 3 bases from J, with 8 bases in between. Germline lookup yields CDR1 KGHSH and CDR2 LQKENI. In DNA, the CDR3 is TGTGCCAGCCCGGACAGCTACGAGCAGTACTTC. Its protein product is CASPDSYEQYF.